The text below deals with one T cell receptor (beta chain). Its antigen is unknown. This sample is drawn from a study of response to subunit inactivated influenza vaccine. MiXCR was run by TCRdb on the RT-PCR reads, yielding one entry per CDR3 protein. This sample carries about 650,000 distinct CDR3 sequences, around 15% of them seen once, and the ten largest clones take 7.5% to 8%. Study observations and caveats: Each seasonal influenza vaccination, the authors suggested, recruits few new T cells.

The specimen comprised PBMCs from blood, sampled around 15 days before vaccination. The sequence derives from a man over 45 who received an inactivated influenza vaccine.

CDR3 in amino acids: CATSRQTGSTDTQYF. In nucleotides, the CDR3 is TGTGCCACCAGCAGACAGACAGGGAGCACAGATACGCAGTATTTT. This chain links TRBV15 with TRBJ2-3, with 7 bases identical to TRBD1. With V trimmed by 2 bases and J by 0 bases, 2 bases remained unmatched. This CDR3 is 15 amino acids long. The germline V gene encodes CDR1 LNHNV and CDR2 YYDKDF (reference sequence).